These 14 T cell receptor beta chains were all obtained from the same sample, sequenced in a study of post-analysis software for immune sequencing data. Libraries were made from TCR beta cDNA, and they carried unique molecular identifiers. TCRdb re-called the PCR reads through MiXCR, storing one row per CDR3 protein. This table has approximately 160,000 distinct CDR3 sequences, 25% to 35% appearing once. Their recognized antigens are unknown. Broader study findings: Roughly five TRBV segments occurring more often in patients than controls included TRBV5-6, TRBV5-1 and TRBV20-1.

The sequenced material came from blood. Receptor source: a girl aged 10-17 years with multiple sclerosis.

This clonotype was picked up many times. This chain connects TRBV5-5 to TRBJ2-1; 7 bases agree with TRBD1. V shed 7 bases, J shed 0 bases, and the junction held 10 bases outside the gene matches. This CDR3 is built from 16 residues. Germline CDR1 SGHKS, CDR2 YYEKEE (reference sequence). CDR3 sequence: CASRDSASSSYNEQFF. The DNA of the CDR3 is TGTGCCAGCCGGGACAGCGCCTCGAGCTCCTACAATGAGCAGTTCTTC.

The chain uses TRBV5-6 and TRBJ2-3; D is undetermined. CDR3 length equals 12 residues. The ends were cut back, 1 base at V and 4 bases at J, with 4 bases in the middle. Germline CDR1 SGHDT, CDR2 YYEEEE. The CDR3 region has the DNA TGTGCCAGCAGCTTGTTCCCAGATACGCAGTATTTT. It translates to CASSLFPDTQYF.

This clonotype was found a few times. The rearrangement links TRBV3-1 to TRBJ2-7; 10 bases match TRBD2. Per germline, CDR1 LGHDT and CDR2 YNNKEL (reference sequence). V gave up 4 bases and J gave up 1 base; unmatched junction bases: 7. This CDR3 has 16 amino acids. In DNA, the CDR3 is TGTGCCAGCAGCCGGAAGCTAGCGGGAGTGTCCTACGAGCAGTACTTC. This translates into CASSRKLAGVSYEQYF.

This clonotype was counted at least ten times. This rearrangement joins TRBV5-1 to TRBJ2-1; D uncertain. With 1 base removed from V and 4 bases from J, the gap between germline ends came to 9 bases. Germline V gene lookup returns CDR1 SGHRS and CDR2 YFSETQ. The CDR3 spans 14 residues. CDR3 residues: CASSLNSRYNEQFF. The CDR3 nucleotides are TGCGCCAGCAGCTTGAATTCGCGGTACAATGAGCAGTTCTTC.

Note on this clonotype: This may stem from a read error, because a much larger clone lies one nucleotide away. This is likely a read error, given that the CDR3 carries no conserved phenylalanine or tryptophan at its end. The V call is TRBV7-9, the J call TRBJ2-1, with TRBD2 matching 8 bases. CDR1 SEHNR and CDR2 FQNEAQ come from the germline V gene (reference sequence). V lost 5 bases, J lost 5 bases, and 11 bases stayed unmatched. This CDR3 is built from 16 residues. The DNA for the CDR3 is TGTGCCAGCAGCCCGAGGGGGAGCGGGAGTAACAATGAGCAGTTCTGC. Amino acids: CASSPRGSGSNNEQFC.

This clonotype was seen many times. The chain links TRBV5-4 to TRBJ2-5; D not resolved. V dropped 0 bases and J dropped 2 bases, with 8 bases sitting between them. Germline V gene lookup returns CDR1 SGHNT and CDR2 YYREEE (reference sequence). The CDR3 is 14 amino acids. The CDR3, as DNA: TGTGCCAGCAGCTTGGGCGGAGCTCAAGAGACCCAGTACTTC. Translation gives CASSLGGAQETQYF. The full variable domain, completed using reference TRBV5-4 and TRBJ2-5, is ETGVTQSPTHLIKTRGQQVTLRCSSQSGHNTVSWYQQALGQGPQFIFQYYREEENGRGNFPPRFSGLQFPNYSSELNVNALELDDSALYLCASSLGGAQETQYFGPGTRLLVL.

The chain links TRBV12-3 or TRBV12-4 to TRBJ1-5, with 8 bases lining up with TRBD1. The V gene end was trimmed by 1 base and the J gene end by 5 bases; junction bases not matched to a gene: 7. The CDR3 spans 16 residues. CDR3 amino acids: CASSLGNRGFYQPQHF. The CDR3, as DNA: TGTGCCAGCAGTTTAGGGAACAGGGGGTTCTATCAGCCCCAGCATTTT.

There are a few counts of this clonotype. V gene TRBV3-1 combines with J gene TRBJ2-1, with 8 bases fitting TRBD2. The CDR3 spans 14 residues. Germline assignment: CDR1 LGHDT and CDR2 YNNKEL (reference sequence). V shed 0 bases, J shed 8 bases, and the junction held 3 bases outside the gene matches. The CDR3 sequence is CASSQESGSYEQFF. Written as DNA, the CDR3 is TGTGCCAGCAGCCAAGAGAGCGGGAGCTATGAGCAGTTCTTC.

V gene TRBV11-2 combines with J gene TRBJ2-5, with a possible D match to TRBD2 (6 bases). V lost 5 bases and J lost 4, with 20 bases in between. CDR1 and CDR2 from the germline V gene are SGHAT and FQNNGV. The CDR3 covers 16 residues. CDR3 in amino acids: CASSRTSRDWRETQYF. The CDR3 DNA is TGTGCCAGCAGCCGAACCAGCCGGGACTGGCGAGAGACCCAGTACTTC.

This clonotype has only a few counts. The chain recombines TRBV6-6 with TRBJ1-5; 7 bases agree with TRBD1. This CDR3 region has 15 residues. J was trimmed by 4 bases and V by 6 bases; bases with no gene match: 9. Germline CDR1 reads MNHNY; CDR2 reads SVGAGI (reference sequence). This CDR3 reads CASRLDDRENQPQHF. Written as DNA, the CDR3 is TGTGCCAGCAGATTAGATGACAGGGAAAATCAGCCCCAGCATTTT.

In its sample, this clonotype was seen many times. The chain links TRBV10-2 to TRBJ2-1; D uncertain. Trimming pared 4 bases from V and 4 bases from J, leaving 11 bases between. The germline V gene encodes CDR1 WSHSY and CDR2 SAAADI. The CDR3 loop spans 14 amino acids. CDR3 loop: CASSVAEIYNEQFF. The DNA for the CDR3 is TGCGCCAGCAGTGTGGCGGAAATATACAATGAGCAGTTCTTC.

The chain uses TRBV20-1 and TRBJ2-5; TRBD1 matches 8 bases. This CDR3 has 14 residues. J gave up 0 bases and V 6 bases, and 6 bases lay outside the gene matches. Germline V CDR1 and CDR2: DFQATT, SNEGSKA (reference sequence). Here the CDR3 DNA reads TGCAGTGCCCCCCCGGGACAGGACCAAGAGACCCAGTACTTC. This sequence encodes CSAPPGQDQETQYF.

A remark on this clonotype: This may stem from a read error, because a much larger clone lies one nucleotide away. The chain uses TRBV7-9 and TRBJ2-7; TRBD1 matches 10 bases. The CDR3 has 15 residues. Germline values: CDR1 SEHNR, CDR2 FQNEAQ (reference sequence). The trim removed 7 bases at V and 7 bases at J, leaving 13 bases unmatched. The CDR3 region is CASTLGTGVLNEQYF. CDR3 bases: TGTGCCAGCACCCTAGGGACAGGGGTTCTGAATGAGCAGTACTTC.

The rearrangement uses TRBV2 and TRBJ2-1; D remains unclear. The CDR3 extends over 17 amino acids. The germline V gene encodes CDR1 SNHLY and CDR2 FYNNEI. V shed 2 bases and J shed 0 bases, with 14 bases lying between them. The CDR3 DNA reads TGTGCCAGCAGTGAAATCTGGTCTACAAGCTCCTACAATGAGCAGTTCTTC. It codes for CASSEIWSTSSYNEQFF.